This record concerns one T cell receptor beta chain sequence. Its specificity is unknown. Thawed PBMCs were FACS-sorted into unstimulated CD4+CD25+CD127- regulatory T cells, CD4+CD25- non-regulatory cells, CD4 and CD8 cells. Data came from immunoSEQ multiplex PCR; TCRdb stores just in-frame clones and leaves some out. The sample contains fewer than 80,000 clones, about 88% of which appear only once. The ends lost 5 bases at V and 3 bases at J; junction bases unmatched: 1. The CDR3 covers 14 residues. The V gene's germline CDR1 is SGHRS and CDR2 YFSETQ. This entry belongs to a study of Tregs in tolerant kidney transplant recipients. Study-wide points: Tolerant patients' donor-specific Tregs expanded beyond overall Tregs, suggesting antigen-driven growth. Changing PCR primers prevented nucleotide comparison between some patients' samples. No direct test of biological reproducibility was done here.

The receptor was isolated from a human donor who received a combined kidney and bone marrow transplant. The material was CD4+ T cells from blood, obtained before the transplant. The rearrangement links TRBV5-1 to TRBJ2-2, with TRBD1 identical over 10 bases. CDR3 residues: CASRDRGDTGELFF. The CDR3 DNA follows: TGCGCCAGCAGGGACAGGGGGGACACCGGGGAGCTGTTTTTT.